The next 26 T cell receptor beta chains were all read from a single sample in a study of patients and donors after allogeneic stem cell transplantation. TCRdb re-called the RT-PCR reads with MiXCR, one entry per CDR3 protein. Among about 160,000 distinct CDR3 sequences listed, roughly two fifths were seen once. The sample was blood, either unsorted or a sorted T cell fraction (not recorded which). The receptors stem from a human donor who was either an allogeneic HSCT recipient or a stem cell or donor lymphocyte infusion donor (not recorded which). It is not recorded whose cells these are; they may come from a transplant donor.

This clonotype has only a few counts. This chain connects TRBV28 to TRBJ1-4; D might be TRBD1 (5 bases). Germline V gene sequence: CDR1 MDHEN, CDR2 SYDVKM. Trimming pared 8 bases from V and 7 bases from J, leaving 23 bases between. This CDR3 has 16 amino acids. This CDR3 reads CASSVPGRGSGEKLFF. In DNA, the CDR3 is TGTGCCAGCTCAGTCCCAGGCCGGGGGAGCGGTGAAAAACTGTTTTTT.

This clonotype has only one observation. Here the CDR3 DNA reads TGTGCCAGTAGTATAACACAGGGGACAGGGGATGCTTTCTTT. This translates into CASSITQGTGDAFF. V is TRBV19 and J is TRBJ1-1; 10 bases are a match to TRBD1. V gave up 2 bases and J gave up 11 bases; unmatched junction bases: 8. This CDR3 is built from 14 residues. Germline V gene data show CDR1 as LNHDA and CDR2 as SQIVND (reference sequence). The entire variable domain, with the rest obtained from reference TRBV19 and TRBJ1-1, is as follows: DGGITQSPKYLFRKEGQNVTLSCEQNLNHDAMYWYRQDPGQGLRLIYYSQIVNDFQKGDIAEGYSVSREKKESFPLTVTSAQKNPTAFYLCASSITQGTGDAFFGQGTRLTVV.

This clonotype was picked up many times. The chain has TRBV4-1 and TRBJ1-5; no definite D call. V lost 2 bases and J 5 bases, leaving 7 bases between the germline ends. The CDR3 length is 13 residues. CDR1 is MGHRA, CDR2 YSYEKL, per germline. The chain's CDR3 is CASSQNSDQPQHF. In DNA form, the CDR3 reads TGCGCCAGCAGCCAAAACTCCGATCAGCCCCAGCATTTT.

The chain has TRBV6-5 and TRBJ1-3; 8 bases fit TRBD1. The CDR3 contains 17 residues. Per germline, CDR1 MNHEY and CDR2 SVGAGI. J lost 3 bases, V lost 5 bases, and 12 bases had no gene match. The CDR3 coding sequence is TGTGCCAGCAGTAGAGACCAGGGGGCAAGGAATGGAAACACCATATATTTT. Amino acids: CASSRDQGARNGNTIYF.

V gene TRBV9 combines with J gene TRBJ2-5; D is ambiguous. Germline CDR1 and CDR2: SGDLS and YYNGEE. Between the trimmed V and J ends, which lost 0 bases and 6 bases, there was a span of 0 bases. CDR3 length: 10 residues. CDR3 nucleotides: TGTGCCAGCAGCGTAGAGACCCAGTACTTC. Its protein product is CASSVETQYF.

This clonotype was seen a handful of times. This rearrangement joins TRBV12-3 or TRBV12-4 to TRBJ1-2, with 12 bases matching TRBD1. The ends lost 6 bases at V and 8 bases at J; junction bases unmatched: 10. CDR3 length equals 15 residues. Here the CDR3 reads CASSLAGTGGQGYTF. CDR3 in DNA: TGTGCCAGCAGCCTCGCCGGGACAGGGGGCCAGGGCTACACCTTC.

The chain joins TRBV20-1 to TRBJ1-5; TRBD1 is a possible D gene (5 bases). Per the germline V gene, CDR1 is DFQATT and CDR2 is SNEGSKA (reference sequence). This CDR3 has 13 residues. Trimming took off 7 bases at V and 5 bases at J, with 15 bases between the two ends. This CDR3 reads CSGAGQEDQPQHF. The DNA of the CDR3 is TGCAGTGGTGCGGGGCAGGAGGATCAGCCCCAGCATTTT.

The chain carries TRBV20-1 and TRBJ1-1; 11 bases map to TRBD1. The CDR3 sequence is 15 residues long. Germline V gives CDR1 DFQATT, CDR2 SNEGSKA (reference sequence). Losses at the gene ends were 2 bases for V and 7 bases for J; bases not matched to a gene: 9. The CDR3, as DNA: TGCAGTGCTAGAACCCCGGGACAGGGGGTCGTTGAAGCTTTCTTT. Protein sequence: CSARTPGQGVVEAFF.

This chain joins TRBV12-3 or TRBV12-4 and TRBJ1-5, with unresolved D. V was pared by 6 bases and J by 2 bases, with 11 bases between. The CDR3 sequence is 14 residues long. CDR3 amino acids: CASSPHGGNQPQHF. CDR3 bases: TGTGCCAGCAGCCCCCACGGGGGCAATCAGCCCCAGCATTTT.

This clonotype occurred a few times. The chain links TRBV29-1 to TRBJ1-2, with a tentative D call TRBD1 (6 bases). CDR1 and CDR2 from the germline V gene are SQVTM and ANQGSEA. The CDR3 has 13 residues. V lost 5 bases, J lost 8 bases, and 18 bases lay in between. CDR3 in amino acids: CSVSRGQKDGYTF. CDR3 in DNA: TGCAGCGTTAGCAGGGGCCAAAAGGACGGCTACACCTTC.

The chain combines TRBV4-2 with TRBJ1-6; TRBD1 matches 9 bases. Per the germline V gene, CDR1 is LGHNA and CDR2 is YNFKEQ. J lost 10 bases, V lost 3 bases, and 10 bases had no gene match. This CDR3 has 16 residues. The DNA of the CDR3 is TGTGCCAGCAGCCAGGCTACAGGGGGCTCGTCGTCACCCCTCCACTTT. It yields the protein CASSQATGGSSSPLHF.

This clonotype was seen a few times. The chain carries TRBV18 and TRBJ2-7; 7 nucleotides agree with TRBD1. Germline CDR1 KGHSH, CDR2 LQKENI. CDR3 length equals 13 residues. V was pared by 4 bases and J by 2 bases, with 2 bases of the junction left unmatched. The CDR3: CASSRGQTYEQYF. The CDR3, as DNA: TGTGCCAGCTCACGGGGACAGACCTACGAGCAGTACTTC.

The V gene is TRBV12-3 or TRBV12-4, the J gene TRBJ1-1, with D perhaps TRBD1 (5 bases). This CDR3 comprises 14 residues. V lost 7 bases, J lost 2 bases, and 14 bases lay in between. Written as DNA, the CDR3 is TGTGCCAGCAACCCCTTGGGGGATAACACTGAAGCTTTCTTT. Encoded protein: CASNPLGDNTEAFF.

The table lists this clonotype with a count of one. This chain joins TRBV20-1 and TRBJ2-1; 10 nucleotides align to TRBD2. The germline CDR1 and CDR2 sequences are DFQATT and SNEGSKA (reference sequence). The CDR3 runs to 15 residues. J gave up 7 bases and V 0 bases, and 6 bases lay outside the gene matches. The CDR3 DNA follows: TGCAGTGCTAGAGATCCTAGCGGGGGAGGGAATGAGCAGTTCTTC. Translating gives CSARDPSGGGNEQFF.

This chain uses TRBV2 with TRBJ1-4, with 7 bases matching TRBD1. V was pared by 3 bases and J by 5 bases, with 3 bases of the junction left unmatched. The CDR3 is made up of 14 amino acids. CDR1 is SNHLY and CDR2 is FYNNEI in the germline V gene. CDR3 sequence reads: CASSEGQRNEKLFF. DNA of the CDR3: TGTGCCAGCAGTGAGGGACAGCGCAATGAAAAACTGTTTTTT.

The J gene is TRBJ2-2, the V gene TRBV7-2, with D possibly matching TRBD1 (5 bases). Germline CDR1 and CDR2: SGHTA and FQGNSA. V was shortened by 7 bases and J by 5 bases, with 8 bases between the two germline ends. The CDR3 is 12 residues long. This CDR3 reads CASKTVTGELFF. The CDR3 DNA reads as TGTGCCAGCAAGACAGTTACCGGGGAGCTGTTTTTT.

The chain is built from TRBV9 and TRBJ2-7, with TRBD2 as a possible D gene (6 bases). V lost 6 bases to trimming and J lost 5 bases, with 18 bases between them. The CDR3 sequence is 14 residues long. Germline CDR1 reads SGDLS; CDR2 reads YYNGEE. CDR3 coding DNA: TGTGCCAGCATACGAACGCAGGGAGGCAACGAGCAGTACGTC. Protein sequence: CASIRTQGGNEQYV.

This clonotype was seen only a few times. The V and J genes are TRBV2 and TRBJ2-5; D remains unclear. The V end was cut by 3 bases, the J end by 5 bases, with 10 bases between. In germline, CDR1 is SNHLY, CDR2 FYNNEI. CDR3 length: 13 residues. CDR3 region: CASSDALLETQYF. CDR3 DNA sequence: TGTGCCAGCAGTGACGCCCTGCTGGAGACCCAGTACTTC.

This clonotype was seen more than once but under ten times. The chain links TRBV12-3 or TRBV12-4 to TRBJ1-1, with D unclear. Between the trimmed V and J ends, which lost 6 bases and 8 bases, there was a span of 13 bases. CDR3 length: 12 amino acids. The CDR3 loop reads CASSPDGGEAFF. The DNA for the CDR3 is TGTGCCAGCAGCCCGGACGGAGGCGAAGCTTTCTTT.

This chain links TRBV6-1 with TRBJ1-1; unclear D gene. The germline V gene has CDR1 MNHNS and CDR2 SASEGT. The CDR3 is 9 amino acids. The CDR3 reads CEGIPEAFF. CDR3 DNA: TGTGAAGGGATCCCTGAAGCTTTCTTT.

There are a few counts of this clonotype. CDR3 bases: TGTGCCAGCAGTTCCCAACAGGGGAATAACTATGGCTACACCTTC. Its translation: CASSSQQGNNYGYTF. The rearrangement joins TRBV12-3 or TRBV12-4 to TRBJ1-2, with 7 bases lining up with TRBD1. The CDR3 has 15 amino acids. The V gene end was trimmed by 4 bases and the J gene end by 1 base; junction bases not matched to a gene: 6.

The rearrangement uses TRBV20-1 and TRBJ1-5; a weak D match, TRBD1 (5 bases). Trimming removed 3 bases from V and 3 bases from J, with 9 bases in between. CDR1 DFQATT and CDR2 SNEGSKA come from the germline V gene (reference sequence). The CDR3 is 13 amino acids. CDR3 amino acids: CSASMGDNQPQHF. CDR3 bases: TGCAGTGCTAGTATGGGGGACAATCAGCCCCAGCATTTT.

This clonotype was counted between two and nine times. CDR3 residues: CASSPRDKLGNGYTF. CDR3 sequence (DNA): TGTGCCAGCAGCCCTCGGGACAAACTAGGCAATGGCTACACCTTC. The V and J genes are TRBV9 and TRBJ1-2; a weak D match, TRBD1 (6 bases). CDR1 and CDR2 (germline): SGDLS, YYNGEE. This CDR3 spans 15 amino acids. V was cut by 4 bases and J by 6 bases, with 19 bases left in between.

The sample holds a few counts of this clonotype. This sequence joins TRBV15 and TRBJ1-6; D call uncertain. This CDR3 has 17 amino acids. Germline values: CDR1 LNHNV, CDR2 YYDKDF (reference sequence). The ends were cut back, 0 bases at V and 0 bases at J, with 9 bases in the middle. Here the CDR3 DNA reads TGTGCCACCAGCAGAGACGACACCAGCTCCTATAATTCACCCCTCCACTTT. Amino acids: CATSRDDTSSYNSPLHF. Filled out from reference TRBV15 and TRBJ1-6, the complete variable domain reads DAMVIQNPRYQVTQFGKPVTLSCSQTLNHNVMYWYQQKSSQAPKLLFHYYDKDFNNEADTPDNFQSRRPNTSFCFLDIRSPGLGDTAMYLCATSRDDTSSYNSPLHFGNGTRLTVT.

This clonotype was picked up a small number of times. This sequence joins TRBV4-3 and TRBJ1-3, with D hard to call. The V and J ends lost 0 bases and 7 bases respectively, with 10 bases between them. There are 14 residues in the CDR3. Per the germline V gene, CDR1 is LGHNA and CDR2 is YSLEER. The CDR3 DNA sequence: TGCGCCAGCAGCCAAGATCCTCGCGGGAACACCATATATTTT. This translates into CASSQDPRGNTIYF.

The V gene is TRBV7-9, the J gene TRBJ1-1; D ambiguous. CDR3 size: 12 residues. The germline CDR1 and CDR2 sequences are SEHNR and FQNEAQ (reference sequence). The V end was cut by 0 bases, the J end by 6 bases, with 5 bases between. The CDR3 spells CASSLARAEAFF. The CDR3 bases are TGTGCCAGCAGCTTAGCGAGGGCTGAAGCTTTCTTT.